This entry lists 2 T cell receptor beta chains sequenced from one sample in a study of T cell responses to AZD1222 COVID-19 vaccine. Sequenced by immunoSEQ multiplex PCR; TCRdb stores in-frame clones only, minus some. The sample has under 150,000 clones; more than 75% are singletons. Sample: peripheral blood, taken on day 0 of AZD1222 vaccination. All receptors derive from an adult in good health.

This chain links TRBV9 with TRBJ2-3; D is perhaps TRBD2 (5 bases). CDR3 length: 15 residues. Trimming removed 0 bases from V and 1 base from J, with 9 bases in between. Germline V gene lookup returns CDR1 SGDLS and CDR2 YYNGEE. The CDR3 coding sequence is TGTGCCAGCAGCGTAGGAGCGGAACGCACAGATACGCAGTATTTT. Protein sequence: CASSVGAERTDTQYF.

The V call is TRBV7-6, the J call TRBJ1-1, with D tentatively TRBD1 (5 bases). Between the trimmed V and J ends, which lost 5 bases and 1 base, there was a span of 14 bases. Germline V lookup: CDR1 SGHVS, CDR2 FNYEAQ. This CDR3 contains 15 residues. DNA of the CDR3: TGTGCCAGCAGCCCATGGGGCAAGCAGAACACTGAAGCTTTCTTT. Translation: CASSPWGKQNTEAFF.